This T cell receptor (beta chain) was sequenced for a study of OX40 agonist ivuxolimab in advanced cancers. Study at large: Six ivuxolimab dose levels, 0.01 to 10 mg/kg, were given intravenously every 2 weeks. Three patients, one with hepatocellular carcinoma and two with cutaneous melanoma, achieved partial responses.

This CDR3 is built from 15 residues. The germline gives CDR1 SGHVS, CDR2 FNYEAQ. V lost 7 bases and J lost 8; bases outside the gene matches: 14. Sequenced by immunoSEQ multiplex PCR; TCRdb stores in-frame clones only, minus some. This table has tens of thousands of clones, 80% to 90% appearing once. Material: CD4+ or CD8+ T cells sorted from blood, obtained in a trial of the OX40 agonist ivuxolimab. The chain recombines TRBV7-6 with TRBJ2-1, with TRBD1 matching over 7 bases. The clonotype originates from an adult with an advanced solid tumor such as melanoma, head and neck, liver or kidney cancer. CDR3 residues: CASTYIGGAFDEQFF. CDR3 in DNA: TGTGCCAGCACCTACATAGGGGGCGCGTTCGATGAGCAGTTCTTC.